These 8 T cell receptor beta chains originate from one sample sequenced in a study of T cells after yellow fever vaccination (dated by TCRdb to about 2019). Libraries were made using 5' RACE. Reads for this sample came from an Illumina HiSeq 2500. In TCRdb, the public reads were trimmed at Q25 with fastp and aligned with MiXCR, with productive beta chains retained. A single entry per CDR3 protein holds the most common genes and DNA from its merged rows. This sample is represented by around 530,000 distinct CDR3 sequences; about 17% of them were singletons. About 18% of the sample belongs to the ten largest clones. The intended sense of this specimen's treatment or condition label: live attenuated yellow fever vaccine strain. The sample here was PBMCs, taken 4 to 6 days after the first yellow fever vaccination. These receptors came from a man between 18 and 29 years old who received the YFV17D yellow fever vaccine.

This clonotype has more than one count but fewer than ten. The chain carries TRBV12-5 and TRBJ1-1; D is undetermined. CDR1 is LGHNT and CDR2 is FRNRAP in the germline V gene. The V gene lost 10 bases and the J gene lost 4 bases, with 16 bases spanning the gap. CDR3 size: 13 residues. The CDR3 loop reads CATRRPGGTEAFF. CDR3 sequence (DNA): TGTGCTACCCGGAGGCCGGGAGGCACTGAAGCTTTCTTT.

CDR3 in amino acids: CASSDLAGGADTQYF. The CDR3 region has the DNA TGTGCCAGCAGTGACCTAGCGGGGGGCGCAGATACGCAGTATTTT. J is TRBJ2-3 and V is TRBV6-4; 11 bases fit TRBD2. Germline V lookup: CDR1 MRHNA, CDR2 SNTAGT. Unmatched junction bases numbered 2, after V lost 2 bases and J lost 4 bases. The CDR3 totals 15 residues.

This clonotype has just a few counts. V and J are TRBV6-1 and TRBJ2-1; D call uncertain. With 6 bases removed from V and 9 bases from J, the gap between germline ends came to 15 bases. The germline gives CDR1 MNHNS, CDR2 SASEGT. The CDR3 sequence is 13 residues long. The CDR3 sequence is CASSIIPMGEQFF. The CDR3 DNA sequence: TGTGCCAGCAGCATAATCCCCATGGGTGAGCAGTTCTTC.

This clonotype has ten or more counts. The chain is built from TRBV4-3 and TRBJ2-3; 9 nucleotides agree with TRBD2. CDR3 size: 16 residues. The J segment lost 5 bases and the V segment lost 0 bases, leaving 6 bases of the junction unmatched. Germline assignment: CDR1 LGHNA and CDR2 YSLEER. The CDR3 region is CASSQEITTSGDTQYF. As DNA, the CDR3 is TGCGCCAGCAGCCAAGAAATAACGACTAGCGGAGATACGCAGTATTTT.

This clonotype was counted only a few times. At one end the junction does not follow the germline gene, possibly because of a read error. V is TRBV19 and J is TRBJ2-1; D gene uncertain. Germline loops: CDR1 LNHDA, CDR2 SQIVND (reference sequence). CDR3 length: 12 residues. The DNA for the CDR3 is TGTGCCACAAAGGACGAATACAGTGAGCAGTTCTTC. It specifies CATKDEYSEQFF.

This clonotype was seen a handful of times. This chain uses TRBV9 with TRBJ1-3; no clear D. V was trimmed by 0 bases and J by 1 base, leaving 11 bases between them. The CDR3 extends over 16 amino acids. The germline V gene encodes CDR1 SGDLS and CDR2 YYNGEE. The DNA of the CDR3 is TGTGCCAGCAGCGTAGACCGTCACGCGTCTGGAAACACCATATATTTT. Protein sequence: CASSVDRHASGNTIYF.

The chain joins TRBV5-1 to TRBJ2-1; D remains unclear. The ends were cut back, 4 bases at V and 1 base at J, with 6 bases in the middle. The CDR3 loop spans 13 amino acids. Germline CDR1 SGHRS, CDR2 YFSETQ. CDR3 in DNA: TGCGCCAGCAGCCGGCGATCCTACAATGAGCAGTTCTTC. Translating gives CASSRRSYNEQFF.

The CDR3 sequence: CASSQDRGRNTIYF. The CDR3 DNA sequence: TGCGCCAGCAGCCAAGATCGGGGTAGAAACACCATATATTTT. The J gene is TRBJ1-3, the V gene TRBV4-1; D call uncertain. This CDR3 is built from 14 residues. CDR1 MGHRA and CDR2 YSYEKL come from the germline V gene. V shed 0 bases and J shed 5 bases, with 8 bases lying between them.